This is a list of T cell receptor beta chains from one sample in a study of T cells after yellow fever vaccination. MiXCR, run by TCRdb on the 5' RACE reads, gives a single entry per CDR3 protein. The data hold under 700,000 distinct CDR3 sequences, with about 15% observed a single time. This specimen was PBMCs, taken more than 4 days after the first yellow fever vaccination. These receptors were obtained from a man in his late teens or twenties who received the YFV17D yellow fever vaccine. CDR3s include the opening cysteine and the closing phenylalanine or tryptophan. D genes are given only for firm matches. Only part of the rows carry a size: once, few, many, or a class if the clone is expanded.

D gene | J gene | V gene | clone size | CDR3 protein | CDR3 DNA
- | TRBJ1-2 | TRBV18 | - | CASSPEGPYGYTF | TGTGCCAGCTCACCAGAGGGTCCCTATGGCTACACCTTC
- | TRBJ2-5 | TRBV6-1 | few | CASGSGWEETQYF | TGTGCCAGCGGCTCAGGATGGGAAGAGACCCAGTACTTC
- | TRBJ2-1 | TRBV3-1 | - | CASSQDGVANNEQFF | TGTGCCAGCAGCCAAGATGGTGTTGCGAACAATGAGCAGTTCTTC
- | TRBJ1-2 | TRBV27 | few | CASSLNSLHGYTF | TGTGCCAGCAGTCTTAATTCATTACATGGCTACACCTTC
- | TRBJ2-2 | TRBV12-3/TRBV12-4 | few | CASSLFELFGGELFF | TGTGCCAGCAGTTTATTCGAACTCTTCGGCGGGGAGCTGTTTTTT
TRBD1 | TRBJ2-3 | TRBV5-1 | - | CASTQTGTTDTQYF | TGCGCCAGCACCCAGACAGGGACCACAGATACGCAGTATTTT
TRBD2 | TRBJ2-3 | TRBV9 | few | CASSVASTSVSTDTQYF | TGTGCCAGCAGCGTAGCTAGTACTAGCGTGAGCACAGATACGCAGTATTTT
TRBD1 | TRBJ1-5 | TRBV6-1 | few | CASSRDRGQRQPQHF | TGTGCCAGCAGTCGGGACAGGGGGCAAAGACAGCCCCAGCATTTT
TRBD2 | TRBJ2-1 | TRBV10-3 | - | CAISPSTFLAGANEQFF | TGTGCCATCAGTCCCAGCACTTTTTTAGCGGGAGCTAATGAGCAGTTCTTC
- | TRBJ2-5 | TRBV4-2 | - | CASSQDRRPSEETQYF | TGTGCCAGCAGCCAAGATCGTAGGCCCTCCGAAGAGACCCAGTACTTC
TRBD2 | TRBJ2-5 | TRBV7-2 | few | CASSGLSGGAQETQYF | TGTGCCAGCAGCGGTCTGAGCGGGGGGGCCCAAGAGACCCAGTACTTC
TRBD1 | TRBJ2-1 | TRBV20-1 | many | CSASGTGTEQFF | TGCAGTGCTTCCGGGACAGGGACTGAGCAGTTCTTC
- | TRBJ2-3 | TRBV20-1 | few | CSAPPSGDTDTQYF | TGCAGTGCCCCCCCCTCTGGCGACACAGATACGCAGTATTTT
- | TRBJ2-1 | TRBV12-3/TRBV12-4 | - | CASSPWGPYNEQFF | TGTGCCAGCAGCCCCTGGGGGCCCTACAATGAGCAGTTCTTC
TRBD1 | TRBJ1-2 | TRBV12-3/TRBV12-4 | - | CASSSGQPYGYTF | TGTGCCAGCAGCTCGGGACAGCCCTATGGCTACACCTTC
- | TRBJ2-4 | TRBV7-2 | - | CASSPSYAKNIQYF | TGTGCCAGCAGCCCCTCGTATGCCAAAAACATTCAGTACTTC
- | TRBJ2-7 | TRBV6-5 | few | CASSYARFYEQYF | TGTGCCAGCAGTTACGCTAGGTTCTACGAGCAGTACTTC
TRBD1 | TRBJ2-2 | TRBV20-1 | few | CSARGQGPGTGELFF | TGCAGTGCTAGGGGACAGGGTCCTGGCACCGGGGAGCTGTTTTTT
- | TRBJ1-2 | TRBV19 | - | CASRGILNYGYTF | TGTGCCAGTAGAGGCATACTTAACTATGGCTACACCTTC
- | TRBJ1-2 | TRBV7-8 | - | CASSPRVREGYGYTF | TGTGCCAGCAGCCCCCGGGTCCGGGAGGGGTATGGCTACACCTTC
- | TRBJ2-1 | TRBV7-2 | - | CASSDRPEQFF | TGTGCCAGCAGCGATCGGCCAGAGCAGTTCTTC
- | TRBJ2-1 | TRBV6-2/TRBV6-3 | - | CASHRPPFNEQFF | TGTGCCAGCCATCGACCCCCTTTCAATGAGCAGTTCTTC
TRBD2 | TRBJ2-5 | TRBV6-1 | - | CASSTWTSGAETQYF | TGTGCCAGCAGTACCTGGACTAGCGGGGCTGAGACCCAGTACTTC
- | TRBJ2-1 | TRBV7-3 | few | CASSLTEGEQFF | TGTGCCAGCAGCTTAACGGAAGGGGAGCAGTTCTTC
TRBD1 | TRBJ2-5 | TRBV5-1 | few | CASSLETGDPQYF | TGCGCCAGCAGCTTGGAGACAGGGGATCCCCAGTACTTC
- | TRBJ2-3 | TRBV20-1 | - | CSASTASTDTQYF | TGCAGTGCTTCGACAGCTAGCACAGATACGCAGTATTTT
TRBD1 | TRBJ2-1 | TRBV27 | few | CASRQGANEQFF | TGTGCCAGCAGACAGGGGGCGAATGAGCAGTTCTTC
- | TRBJ2-5 | TRBV20-1 | few | CSALWGEETQYF | TGCAGTGCCCTCTGGGGGGAAGAGACCCAGTACTTC
TRBD1 | TRBJ1-4 | TRBV6-1 | - | CASSATGQGAVQLFF | TGTGCCAGCAGCGCTACGGGACAGGGAGCAGTGCAACTGTTTTTT
TRBD2 | TRBJ2-3 | TRBV28 | - | CASSLTLAGGTDTQYF | TGTGCCAGCAGTTTAACTCTTGCGGGGGGCACAGATACGCAGTATTTT
- | TRBJ2-5 | TRBV5-1 | - | CASSLGLSKETQYF | TGCGCCAGCAGCTTGGGACTATCTAAAGAGACCCAGTACTTC
- | TRBJ1-5 | TRBV11-2 | many | CASSPGHLGGQPQHF | TGTGCCAGCAGCCCCGGACACCTCGGGGGACAGCCCCAGCATTTT
- | TRBJ1-5 | TRBV24-1 | once | CATSDLDRFSRRQPQHF | TGTGCCACCAGTGACCTAGACAGGTTTTCAAGGCGCCAGCCCCAGCATTTT
TRBD2 | TRBJ2-3 | TRBV27 | few | CASSLWWRGGIDTQYF | TGTGCCAGCAGTTTATGGTGGCGGGGGGGGATTGATACGCAGTATTTT
- | TRBJ1-2 | TRBV4-1 | - | CASSQAERNYGYTF | TGCGCCAGCAGCCAAGCGGAGAGGAACTATGGCTACACCTTC
- | TRBJ2-3 | TRBV9 | few | CASSATGLSTDTQYF | TGTGCCAGCAGTGCAACTGGGTTAAGCACAGATACGCAGTATTTT
- | TRBJ1-1 | TRBV6-5 | few | CASSYRVGEAFF | TGTGCCAGCAGTTACAGGGTAGGTGAAGCTTTCTTT
- | TRBJ2-2 | TRBV11-2 | many | CASSLIASRGGELFF | TGTGCCAGCAGCTTAATTGCCTCTCGGGGCGGGGAGCTGTTTTTT
TRBD2 | TRBJ2-3 | TRBV20-1 | many | CSARELAGGKDTQYF | TGCAGTGCTAGGGAATTAGCGGGGGGGAAAGATACGCAGTATTTT
TRBD1 | TRBJ1-2 | TRBV6-2/TRBV6-3 | - | CASSRPPGQGTYGYTF | TGTGCCAGCAGTCGCCCCCCGGGACAGGGGACGTATGGCTACACCTTC
TRBD2 | TRBJ2-5 | TRBV7-2 | few | CASSRRLAGFQETQYF | TGTGCCAGCAGCCGCCGACTAGCGGGGTTCCAAGAGACCCAGTACTTC